The 16 T cell receptor beta chains given below trace back to one sample, sequenced in a study of T cell responses to AZD1222 COVID-19 vaccine. Measured with immunoSEQ multiplex PCR; TCRdb has only the in-frame clones, and not every one. This sample carries tens of thousands of clones, about 88% of them seen once, and the ten largest clones take 15% to 20%. Sequenced material: peripheral blood, taken on day 0 of AZD1222 vaccination. These receptor sequences come from an adult in good health.

J is TRBJ2-7 and V is TRBV6-5; D assignment may be TRBD1 or TRBD2 (5 bases each). The ends were cut back, 5 bases at V and 6 bases at J, with 14 bases in the middle. In germline, CDR1 is MNHEY, CDR2 SVGAGI. This CDR3 contains 13 residues. The CDR3 is CASSLMRGGEQYF. Written as DNA, the CDR3 is TGTGCCAGCAGTCTAATGAGGGGTGGCGAGCAGTACTTC.

The V call is TRBV11-2, the J call TRBJ2-5; 9 bases fit TRBD2. CDR3 length equals 17 residues. Looked up from germline, CDR1 is SGHAT and CDR2 is FQNNGV. V gave up 0 bases and J gave up 2 bases; unmatched junction bases: 7. The CDR3 DNA sequence: TGTGCCAGCAGCTTAGATTTAGGAGCGGGGGGTCAAGAGACCCAGTACTTC. This translates into CASSLDLGAGGQETQYF. Looking up the rest from reference TRBV11-2 and TRBJ2-5 gives the full variable domain: EAGVAQSPRYKIIEKRQSVAFWCNPISGHATLYWYQQILGQGPKLLIQFQNNGVVDDSQLPKDRFSAERLKGVDSTLKIQPAKLEDSAVYLCASSLDLGAGGQETQYFGPGTRLLVL.

This clone showed up just once. The rearrangement uses TRBV3-1 (or the pseudogene TRBV3-2) and TRBJ2-5; 8 bases align to TRBD2. The V gene's germline CDR1 is LGHDT and CDR2 YNNKEL (reference sequence). The CDR3 contains 15 residues. V lost 4 bases to trimming and J lost 3 bases; unmatched junction nucleotides: 7. CDR3 nucleotide sequence: TGTGCCAGCAGCCGTCTACTAGCGGAGGAAGAGACCCAGTACTTC. Amino acids: CASSRLLAEEETQYF.

The V call is TRBV10-1, the J call TRBJ2-2, with D perhaps matching TRBD1 (6 bases). The ends were cut back, 4 bases at V and 5 bases at J, with 11 bases in the middle. Germline V gene data show CDR1 as WNHNN and CDR2 as SYGVQD (reference sequence). CDR3 length equals 14 residues. This CDR3 is CASSGTVETGELFF. DNA for the CDR3: TGCGCCAGCAGTGGGACAGTAGAAACCGGGGAGCTGTTTTTT.

This sequence joins TRBV7-9 and TRBJ1-2; TRBD1 might be the D (5 bases). The CDR3 is made up of 12 amino acids. Germline V CDR1 and CDR2: SEHNR, FQNEAQ (reference sequence). Trimming stripped 2 bases from V and 5 bases from J, with 6 bases between. As DNA, the CDR3 is TGTGCCAGCAGCTTACCAGGGTATGGCTACACCTTC. It is translated as CASSLPGYGYTF.

This clone was detected once. The V gene is TRBV5-5, the J gene TRBJ2-7; 8 bases match TRBD1. V shed 5 bases, J shed 3 bases, and the junction held 4 bases outside the gene matches. This CDR3 spans 13 amino acids. CDR1 and CDR2 (germline): SGHKS, YYEKEE (reference sequence). CDR3 DNA: TGTGCCAGCAGTCGACAGGGGAACTACGAGCAGTACTTC. Amino acids: CASSRQGNYEQYF.

V and J are TRBV27 and TRBJ2-5; no clear D. Trimming took off 2 bases at V and 4 bases at J, with 8 bases between the two ends. The germline V gene has CDR1 MNHEY and CDR2 SMNVEV (reference sequence). The CDR3 consists of 13 residues. The CDR3, as DNA: TGTGCCAGCAGTTTAGTCAGTGGAGAGACCCAGTACTTC. Protein product: CASSLVSGETQYF.

The chain carries TRBV28 and TRBJ1-1, with D unresolved. V shed 5 bases and J shed 5 bases, with 12 bases lying between them. The CDR3 is 13 residues long. In germline, CDR1 is MDHEN, CDR2 SYDVKM. As DNA, the CDR3 is TGTGCCAGCAGTCCACTCCGGGATACTGAAGCTTTCTTT. This translates into CASSPLRDTEAFF.

This clone was counted a single time. The chain is built from TRBV24-1 and TRBJ2-4; the D gene is possibly TRBD2 (7 bases). The CDR3 contains 16 residues. Germline-derived CDR1 and CDR2 are KGHDR and SFDVKD. The V end was cut by 3 bases, the J end by 7 bases, with 18 bases between. CDR3 bases: TGTGCCACCAGTGATCCGGGGGGCAGGGCCCCCAACATTCAGTACTTC. Translation: CATSDPGGRAPNIQYF.

This clone was detected a few times. This chain connects TRBV7-3 to TRBJ2-2, with no clear D. This CDR3 contains 14 residues. V shed 2 bases and J shed 4 bases, with 8 bases lying between them. Germline values: CDR1 SGHTA, CDR2 FQGTGA. CDR3 sequence: CASSLGTVTGELFF. The CDR3 nucleotides read TGTGCCAGCAGCTTAGGAACCGTCACCGGGGAGCTGTTTTTT.

The genes are TRBV6-5 and TRBJ2-7; no reliable D call. CDR3 size: 15 residues. Germline V gives CDR1 MNHEY, CDR2 SVGAGI. Trimming shortened V by 0 bases and J by 2 bases, and 11 bases separated the two germline ends. Here the CDR3 reads CASSYSQQPTYEQYF. The CDR3 DNA sequence: TGTGCCAGCAGTTACTCTCAGCAACCAACCTACGAGCAGTACTTC.

V usage is TRBV5-1 and J usage is TRBJ1-5; the D gene is possibly TRBD1 (6 bases). The CDR3 contains 14 residues. V was clipped by 4 bases and J by 1 base, with 9 bases between them. The germline gives CDR1 SGHRS, CDR2 YFSETQ. CDR3 amino acids: CASSAGESNQPQHF. DNA of the CDR3: TGCGCCAGCAGCGCAGGGGAGAGCAATCAGCCCCAGCATTTT.

The rearrangement joins TRBV19 to TRBJ2-3, with 9 nucleotides matching TRBD2. The CDR3 runs to 15 residues. After removal of 4 bases from V and 5 bases from J, the junction contained 7 bases not matched to a gene. Germline loops: CDR1 LNHDA, CDR2 SQIVND (reference sequence). The CDR3 coding sequence is TGTGCCAGTAGTACGGCGGGAGGGCCGGGAGATACGCAGTATTTT. This encodes CASSTAGGPGDTQYF.

The chain recombines TRBV9 with TRBJ2-5, with D uncertain. The CDR3 sequence is 14 residues long. CDR1 and CDR2 from the germline V gene are SGDLS and YYNGEE. The germline V and J ends were trimmed by 0 bases and 1 base, with 7 bases remaining between them. The CDR3 nucleotides read TGTGCCAGCAGCGTAGAGTTCGCCCAAGAGACCCAGTACTTC. It codes for CASSVEFAQETQYF.

Comment on this clone: At the DNA level, this CDR3 is encoded by other sequences in the same sample as well. The rearrangement uses TRBV5-6 and TRBJ2-2; perhaps TRBD2 as D (5 bases). The ends were cut back, 0 bases at V and 0 bases at J, with 6 bases in the middle. The CDR3 is 15 residues long. Germline CDR1 and CDR2: SGHDT and YYEEEE. Here the CDR3 reads CASSLGGTNTGELFF. The CDR3, as DNA: TGTGCCAGCAGCTTGGGAGGGACGAACACCGGGGAGCTGTTTTTT.

V usage is TRBV7-2 and J usage is TRBJ2-5, with TRBD2 identical over 10 bases. The germline gives CDR1 SGHTA, CDR2 FQGNSA. The junction had 8 bases not matched to a gene; V was cut back by 5 bases and J by 5 bases. This CDR3 spans 15 amino acids. CDR3 nucleotides: TGTGCCAGCAGCCCATTAGCGGGGGGAAGGGAGACCCAGTACTTC. Translating gives CASSPLAGGRETQYF.